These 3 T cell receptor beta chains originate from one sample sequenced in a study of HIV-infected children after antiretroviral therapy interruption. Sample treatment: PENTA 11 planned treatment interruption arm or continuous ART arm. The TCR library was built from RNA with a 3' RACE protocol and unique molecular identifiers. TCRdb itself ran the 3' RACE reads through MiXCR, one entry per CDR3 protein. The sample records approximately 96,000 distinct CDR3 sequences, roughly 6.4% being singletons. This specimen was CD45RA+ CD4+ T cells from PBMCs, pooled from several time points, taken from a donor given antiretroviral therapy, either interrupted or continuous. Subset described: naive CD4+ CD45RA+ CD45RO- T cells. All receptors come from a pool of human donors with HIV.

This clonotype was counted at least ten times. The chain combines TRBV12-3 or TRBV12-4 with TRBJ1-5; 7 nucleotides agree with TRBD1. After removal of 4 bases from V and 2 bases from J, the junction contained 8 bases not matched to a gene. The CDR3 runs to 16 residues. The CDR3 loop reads CASSSFDRDGNQPQHF. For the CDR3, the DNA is TGTGCCAGCAGTTCCTTCGACAGGGATGGCAATCAGCCCCAGCATTTT.

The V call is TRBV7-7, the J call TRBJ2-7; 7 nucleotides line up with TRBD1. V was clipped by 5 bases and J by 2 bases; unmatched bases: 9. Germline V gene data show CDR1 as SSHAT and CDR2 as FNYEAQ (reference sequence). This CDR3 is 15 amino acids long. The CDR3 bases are TGTGCCAGCAGCCCAGGGACAGAAGTTACCTACGAGCAGTACTTC. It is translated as CASSPGTEVTYEQYF.

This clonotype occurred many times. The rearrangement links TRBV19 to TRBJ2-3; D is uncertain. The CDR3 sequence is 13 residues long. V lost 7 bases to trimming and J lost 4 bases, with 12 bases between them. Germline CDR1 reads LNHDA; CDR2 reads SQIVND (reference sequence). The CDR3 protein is CASNQRRADTQYF. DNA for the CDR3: TGTGCCAGTAACCAGCGACGGGCAGATACGCAGTATTTT.